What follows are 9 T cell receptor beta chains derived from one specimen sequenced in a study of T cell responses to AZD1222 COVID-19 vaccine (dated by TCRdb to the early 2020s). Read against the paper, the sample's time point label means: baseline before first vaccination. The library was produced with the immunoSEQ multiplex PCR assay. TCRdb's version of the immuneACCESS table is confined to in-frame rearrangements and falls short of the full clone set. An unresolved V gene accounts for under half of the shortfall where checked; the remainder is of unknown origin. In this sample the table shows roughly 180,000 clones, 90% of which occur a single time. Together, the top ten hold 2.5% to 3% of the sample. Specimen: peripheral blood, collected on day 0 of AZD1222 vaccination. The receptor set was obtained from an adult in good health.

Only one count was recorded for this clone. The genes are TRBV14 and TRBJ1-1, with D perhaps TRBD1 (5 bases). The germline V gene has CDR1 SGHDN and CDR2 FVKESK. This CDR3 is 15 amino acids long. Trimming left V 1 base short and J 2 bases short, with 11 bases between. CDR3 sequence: CASSQVAGFNTEAFF. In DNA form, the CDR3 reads TGTGCCAGCAGCCAAGTTGCAGGGTTCAACACTGAAGCTTTCTTT.

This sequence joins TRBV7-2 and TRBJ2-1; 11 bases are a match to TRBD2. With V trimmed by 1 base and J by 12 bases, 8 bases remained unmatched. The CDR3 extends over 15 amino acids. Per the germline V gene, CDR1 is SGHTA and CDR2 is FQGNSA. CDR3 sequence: CASSLDPSGGWGQFF. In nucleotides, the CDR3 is TGTGCCAGCAGCTTAGACCCTAGCGGGGGGTGGGGGCAGTTCTTC. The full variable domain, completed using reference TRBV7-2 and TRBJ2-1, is GAGVSQSPSNKVTEKGKDVELRCDPISGHTALYWYRQSLGQGLEFLIYFQGNSAPDKSGLPSDRFSAERTGGSVSTLTIQRTQQEDSAVYLCASSLDPSGGWGQFFGPGTRLTVL.

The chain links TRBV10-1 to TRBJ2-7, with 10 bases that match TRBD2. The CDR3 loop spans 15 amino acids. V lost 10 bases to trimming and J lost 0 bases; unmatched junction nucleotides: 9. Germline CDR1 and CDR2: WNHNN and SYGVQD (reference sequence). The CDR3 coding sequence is TGCGCCACGGGGACTCTAGCGGGGGTCTCCTACGAGCAGTACTTC. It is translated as CATGTLAGVSYEQYF.

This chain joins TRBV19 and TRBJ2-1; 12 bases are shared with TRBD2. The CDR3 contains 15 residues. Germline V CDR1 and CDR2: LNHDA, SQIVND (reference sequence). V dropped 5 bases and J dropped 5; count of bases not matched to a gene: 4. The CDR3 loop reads CASSAGLAGNNEQFF. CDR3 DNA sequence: TGTGCCAGTAGTGCGGGACTAGCGGGTAACAATGAGCAGTTCTTC. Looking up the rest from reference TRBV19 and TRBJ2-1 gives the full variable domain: DGGITQSPKYLFRKEGQNVTLSCEQNLNHDAMYWYRQDPGQGLRLIYYSQIVNDFQKGDIAEGYSVSREKKESFPLTVTSAQKNPTAFYLCASSAGLAGNNEQFFGPGTRLTVL.

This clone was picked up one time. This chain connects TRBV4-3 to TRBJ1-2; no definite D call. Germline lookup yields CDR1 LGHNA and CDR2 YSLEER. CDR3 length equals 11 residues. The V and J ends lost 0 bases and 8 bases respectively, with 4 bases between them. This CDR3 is CASSQDRGYTF. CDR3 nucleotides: TGCGCCAGCAGCCAAGATCGGGGCTACACCTTC.

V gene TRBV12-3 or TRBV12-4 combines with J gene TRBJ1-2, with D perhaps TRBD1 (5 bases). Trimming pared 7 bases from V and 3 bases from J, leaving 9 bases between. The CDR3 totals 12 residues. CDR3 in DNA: TGTGCCAGCAAGACAGAATACTATGGCTACACCTTC. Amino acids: CASKTEYYGYTF.

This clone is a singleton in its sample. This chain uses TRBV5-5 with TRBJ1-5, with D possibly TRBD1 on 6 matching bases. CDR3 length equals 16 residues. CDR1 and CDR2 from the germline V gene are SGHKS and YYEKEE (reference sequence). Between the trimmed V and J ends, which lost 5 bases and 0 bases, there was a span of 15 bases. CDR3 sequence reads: CASSPGQDYSNQPQHF. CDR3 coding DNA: TGTGCCAGCAGTCCGGGACAAGACTATAGCAATCAGCCCCAGCATTTT.

CDR3 protein: CSVATDRPEYGYTF. In DNA form, the CDR3 reads TGCAGCGTTGCGACGGACAGGCCTGAGTATGGCTACACCTTC. The rearrangement uses TRBV29-1 and TRBJ1-2, with TRBD1 matching 7 bases. The ends lost 4 bases at V and 5 bases at J; junction bases unmatched: 10. Germline V gives CDR1 SQVTM, CDR2 ANQGSEA. The CDR3 spans 14 residues.

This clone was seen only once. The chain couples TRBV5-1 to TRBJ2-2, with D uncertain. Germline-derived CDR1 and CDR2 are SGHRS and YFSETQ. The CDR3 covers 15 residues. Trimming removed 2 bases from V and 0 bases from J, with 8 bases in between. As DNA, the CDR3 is TGCGCCAGCAGCTTCTCGACTCCGAACACCGGGGAGCTGTTTTTT. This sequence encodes CASSFSTPNTGELFF.